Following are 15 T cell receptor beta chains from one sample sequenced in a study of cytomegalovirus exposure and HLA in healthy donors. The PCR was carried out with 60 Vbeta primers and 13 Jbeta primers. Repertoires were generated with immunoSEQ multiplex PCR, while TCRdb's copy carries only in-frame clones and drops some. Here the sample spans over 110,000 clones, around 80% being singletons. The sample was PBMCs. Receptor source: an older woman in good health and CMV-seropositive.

The DNA for the CDR3 is TGTGCCAGCAGTGACCGCGGGAATCAGCCCCAGCATTTT. Translation gives CASSDRGNQPQHF. The chain combines TRBV6-6 with TRBJ1-5; D remains unclear. The CDR3 is 13 residues long. Germline assignment: CDR1 MNHNY and CDR2 SVGAGI (reference sequence). Trimming took off 5 bases at V and 4 bases at J, with 9 bases between the two ends.

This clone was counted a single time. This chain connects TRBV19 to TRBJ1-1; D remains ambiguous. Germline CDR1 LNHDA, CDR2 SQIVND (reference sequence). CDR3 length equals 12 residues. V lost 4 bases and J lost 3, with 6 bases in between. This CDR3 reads CASSNPYTEAFF. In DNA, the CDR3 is TGTGCCAGTAGTAATCCGTACACTGAAGCTTTCTTT.

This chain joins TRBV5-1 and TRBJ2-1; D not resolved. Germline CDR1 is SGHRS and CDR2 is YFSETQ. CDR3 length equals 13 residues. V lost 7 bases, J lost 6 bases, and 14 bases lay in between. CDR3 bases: TGCGCCAGCTCCGGATCACTACGCAATGAGCAGTTCTTC. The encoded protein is CASSGSLRNEQFF. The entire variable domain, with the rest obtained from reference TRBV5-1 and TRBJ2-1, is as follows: KAGVTQTPRYLIKTRGQQVTLSCSPISGHRSVSWYQQTPGQGLQFLFEYFSETQRNKGNFPGRFSGRQFSNSRSEMNVSTLELGDSALYLCASSGSLRNEQFFGPGTRLTVL.

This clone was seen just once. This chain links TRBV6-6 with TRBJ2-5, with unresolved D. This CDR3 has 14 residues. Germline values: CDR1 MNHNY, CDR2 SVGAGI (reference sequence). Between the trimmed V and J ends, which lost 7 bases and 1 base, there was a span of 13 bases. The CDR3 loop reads CASNPRVVQETQYF. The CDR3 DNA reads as TGTGCCAGCAACCCGCGAGTCGTCCAAGAGACCCAGTACTTC.

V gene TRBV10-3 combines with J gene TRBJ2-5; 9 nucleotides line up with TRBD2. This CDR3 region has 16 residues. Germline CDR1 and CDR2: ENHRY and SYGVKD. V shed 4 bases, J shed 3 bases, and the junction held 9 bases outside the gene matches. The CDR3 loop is CAISAPSASGEETQYF. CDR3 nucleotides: TGTGCCATCAGTGCTCCTTCGGCTAGCGGGGAAGAGACCCAGTACTTC.

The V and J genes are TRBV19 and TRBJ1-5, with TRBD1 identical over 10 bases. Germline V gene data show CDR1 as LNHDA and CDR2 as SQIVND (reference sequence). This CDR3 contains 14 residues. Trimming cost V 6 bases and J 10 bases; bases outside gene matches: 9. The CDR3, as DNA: TGTGCCAGTAGGGGACAGGGGATCCTCTTACCCCAGCATTTT. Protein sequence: CASRGQGILLPQHF.

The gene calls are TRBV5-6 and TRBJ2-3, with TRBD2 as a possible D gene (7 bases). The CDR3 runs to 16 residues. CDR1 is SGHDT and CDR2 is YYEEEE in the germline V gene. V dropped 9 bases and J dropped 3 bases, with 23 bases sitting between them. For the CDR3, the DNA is TGTGCCACCGGGGGCCCTAGCGGAGGCATGACAGATACGCAGTATTTT. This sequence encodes CATGGPSGGMTDTQYF.

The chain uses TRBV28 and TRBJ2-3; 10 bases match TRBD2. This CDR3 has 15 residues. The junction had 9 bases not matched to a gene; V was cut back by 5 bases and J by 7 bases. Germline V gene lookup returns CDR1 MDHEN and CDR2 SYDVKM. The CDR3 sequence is CASSTTSGAGNTQYF. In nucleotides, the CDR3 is TGTGCCAGCAGTACTACTAGCGGGGCCGGGAATACGCAGTATTTT.

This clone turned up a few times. This CDR3 reads CASSPSQGQGGNTIYF. The DNA for the CDR3 is TGTGCCAGTAGTCCCTCCCAGGGACAGGGTGGAAACACCATATATTTT. This chain connects TRBV19 to TRBJ1-3, with 9 positions matching TRBD1. The germline V gene encodes CDR1 LNHDA and CDR2 SQIVND (reference sequence). The CDR3 contains 16 residues. The ends lost 5 bases at V and 3 bases at J; junction bases unmatched: 8.

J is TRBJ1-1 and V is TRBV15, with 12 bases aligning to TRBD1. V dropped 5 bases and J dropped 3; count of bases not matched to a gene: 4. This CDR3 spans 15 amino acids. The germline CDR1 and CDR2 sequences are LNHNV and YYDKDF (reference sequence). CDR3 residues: CATSGDRGPDTEAFF. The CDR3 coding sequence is TGTGCCACCAGCGGGGACAGGGGGCCAGACACTGAAGCTTTCTTT. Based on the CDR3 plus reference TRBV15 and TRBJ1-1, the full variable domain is DAMVIQNPRYQVTQFGKPVTLSCSQTLNHNVMYWYQQKSSQAPKLLFHYYDKDFNNEADTPDNFQSRRPNTSFCFLDIRSPGLGDTAMYLCATSGDRGPDTEAFFGQGTRLTVV.

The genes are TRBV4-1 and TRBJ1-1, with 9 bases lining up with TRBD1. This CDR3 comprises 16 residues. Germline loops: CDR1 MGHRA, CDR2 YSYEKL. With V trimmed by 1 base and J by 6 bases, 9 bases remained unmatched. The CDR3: CASSQGPGQGPPEAFF. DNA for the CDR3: TGCGCCAGCAGCCAAGGTCCGGGACAGGGACCCCCTGAAGCTTTCTTT.

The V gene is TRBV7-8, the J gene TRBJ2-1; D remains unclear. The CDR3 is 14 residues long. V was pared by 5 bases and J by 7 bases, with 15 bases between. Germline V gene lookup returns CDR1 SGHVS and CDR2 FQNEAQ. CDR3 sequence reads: CASSPDPTRNEQFF. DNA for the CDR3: TGTGCCAGCAGCCCAGACCCGACACGGAATGAGCAGTTCTTC.

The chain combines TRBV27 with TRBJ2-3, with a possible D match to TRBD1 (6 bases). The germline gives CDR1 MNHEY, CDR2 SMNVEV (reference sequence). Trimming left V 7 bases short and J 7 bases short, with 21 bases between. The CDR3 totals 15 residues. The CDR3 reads CASISPASGQNTQYF. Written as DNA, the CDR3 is TGTGCCAGCATCTCTCCGGCCTCAGGACAGAATACGCAGTATTTT.

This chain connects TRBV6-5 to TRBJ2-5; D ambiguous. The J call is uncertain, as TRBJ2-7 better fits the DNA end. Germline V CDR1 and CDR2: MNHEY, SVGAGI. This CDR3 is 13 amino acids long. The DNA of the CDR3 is TGTGCCAGCAGTTACTCCGCACCCTACGAGCAGTACTTC. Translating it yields CASSYSAPYEQYF.

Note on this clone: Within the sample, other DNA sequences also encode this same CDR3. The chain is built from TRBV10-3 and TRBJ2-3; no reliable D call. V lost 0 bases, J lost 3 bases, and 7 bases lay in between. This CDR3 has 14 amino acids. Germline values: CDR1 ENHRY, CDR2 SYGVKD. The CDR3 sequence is CAISESRGTDTQYF. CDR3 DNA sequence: TGTGCCATCAGTGAGTCGAGAGGAACAGATACGCAGTATTTT.